This T cell receptor beta chain was recorded in a study of molecular identifiers for immune sequencing clone quantification. The germline V gene encodes CDR1 PRHDT and CDR2 FYEKMQ (reference sequence). The CDR3 loop spans 14 amino acids. Germline trimming cut 5 bases from V and 3 bases from J; bases unmatched to any gene: 7. This clonotype was seen ten or more times. TCRdb ran MiXCR on the PCR reads and lists one entry per CDR3 protein. This table holds about 640,000 distinct CDR3 sequences, about 20% found once. This TCR derives from a human donor in good health. Some libraries in this study had Jurkat cell RNA spiked in. The chain is built from TRBV13 and TRBJ2-7; TRBD1 aligns across 7 bases. Specimen: naive CD8+ T cells from blood, with Jurkat cell RNA spiked in. Described subset: FACS-sorted CD8+CD4-CCR7+CD45RA+ naive T cells. The CDR3 here is CASSPRDRRYEQYF. As DNA, the CDR3 is TGTGCCAGCAGCCCCCGGGACAGACGCTACGAGCAGTACTTC.